This T cell receptor beta chain is from a study of tissue T cells after allogeneic stem cell transplantation. Germline trimming cut 3 bases from V and 4 bases from J; bases unmatched to any gene: 6. The CDR3 spans 15 residues. The germline V gene encodes CDR1 KGHPV and CDR2 FQNQEV (reference sequence). Points on this clone: These gene names are mouse names. The read terminates 1 residue before the CDR3 end, so the remaining end is supplied by the germline J gene.

Repertoires were generated with immunoSEQ multiplex PCR, while TCRdb's copy carries only in-frame clones and drops some. The table records around 6,000 clones, roughly 48% of them present only once. As to time point: mouse harvest day 7 after allogeneic transplant. Each mouse received 10^7 T-cell-depleted marrow cells plus 10^6 splenic CD5+ T cells by tail vein. The sequence derives from a female BALB/c mouse given C57BL/6 T cells with graft-versus-host disease after an allogeneic hematopoietic cell transplant. The sample taken for sequencing was gut tissue. The rearrangement uses TRBV26 and TRBJ2-5; 8 nucleotides match TRBD2. CDR3 in amino acids: CASSLSAWGEDTQYF. The DNA read from the CDR3 is TGTGCCAGCAGTCTAAGTGCCTGGGGGGAAGACACCCAGTAC. The variable domain in full, with the rest retrieved from reference TRBV26 and TRBJ2-5, is NSKVIQTPRYLVKGQGQKAKMRCIPEKGHPVVFWYQQNKNNEFKFLINFQNQEVLQQIDMTEKRFSAECPSNSPCSLEIQSSEAGDSALYLCASSLSAWGEDTQYFGPGTRLLVL.